Below are 18 T cell receptor beta chains sequenced from a single sample in a study of cytomegalovirus exposure and HLA in healthy donors. Primers for the PCR totalled 60 Vbeta and 13 Jbeta. Profiling relied on immunoSEQ multiplex PCR, and the TCRdb table lists in-frame clones only, not all of them. The sample includes 150,000 to 200,000 clones, around 76% of them seen just once. The sequenced sample was PBMCs. The receptors were gathered from a female donor in good health and CMV-seronegative.

The gene calls are TRBV19 and TRBJ1-5; 8 bases map to TRBD1. The junction had 12 bases not matched to a gene; V was cut back by 3 bases and J by 5 bases. The CDR3 is made up of 17 amino acids. Germline CDR1 LNHDA, CDR2 SQIVND (reference sequence). The CDR3 here is CASSIHLDRGEDQPQHF. DNA of the CDR3: TGTGCCAGTAGTATCCACCTAGACAGGGGCGAGGATCAGCCCCAGCATTTT.

The chain has TRBV10-3 and TRBJ2-3; TRBD2 matches at 12 bases. The V and J ends lost 4 bases and 1 base, in that order; junction bases with no gene match: 6. Germline CDR1 ENHRY, CDR2 SYGVKD. This CDR3 has 17 residues. The CDR3 DNA is TGTGCCATCAGTGGCGCTAGCGGGGGGGCCGGCACAGATACGCAGTATTTT. Translating gives CAISGASGGAGTDTQYF.

The V and J genes are TRBV7-8 and TRBJ2-1, with 11 bases identical to TRBD2. This CDR3 has 16 residues. Germline lookup yields CDR1 SGHVS and CDR2 FQNEAQ. The V gene end was trimmed by 3 bases and the J gene end by 4 bases; junction bases not matched to a gene: 5. The CDR3 region has the DNA TGTGCCAGCAGCTTCACAGGGACTAGCGGTTACAATGAGCAGTTCTTC. This encodes CASSFTGTSGYNEQFF.

The J gene is TRBJ2-4, the V gene TRBV27, with 11 positions matching TRBD2. The V segment lost 2 bases and the J segment 0 bases; nucleotides outside the gene matches: 3. The CDR3 length is 17 residues. The germline gives CDR1 MNHEY, CDR2 SMNVEV (reference sequence). The CDR3: CASSLRLAGKAKNIQYF. In DNA, the CDR3 is TGTGCCAGCAGTTTACGACTAGCGGGAAAAGCCAAAAACATTCAGTACTTC.

This rearrangement joins TRBV5-4 to TRBJ1-2; 9 bases map to TRBD1. The CDR3 runs to 15 residues. V was pared by 3 bases and J by 7 bases, with 10 bases of the junction left unmatched. Germline CDR1 SGHNT, CDR2 YYREEE (reference sequence). DNA for the CDR3: TGTGCCAGCAGCTCCCCGGGACAGGGCCCCGGTGGCTACACCTTC. Amino acid sequence: CASSSPGQGPGGYTF.

This sequence joins TRBV25-1 and TRBJ1-1; maybe TRBD1 (6 bases). Germline V gene lookup returns CDR1 MGHDK and CDR2 SYGVNS. V lost 5 bases to trimming and J lost 6 bases, with 19 bases between them. The CDR3 has 15 amino acids. This chain's CDR3 is CASSLSRGAMAEAFF. CDR3 bases: TGTGCCAGCAGTCTTAGCCGGGGGGCGATGGCTGAAGCTTTCTTT.

The chain joins TRBV5-1 to TRBJ1-3, with TRBD1 matching 12 bases. V lost 0 bases, J lost 4 bases, and 8 bases stayed unmatched. Germline V gives CDR1 SGHRS, CDR2 YFSETQ. CDR3 length equals 18 residues. CDR3 loop: CASSLDLGQGAAGNTIYF. CDR3 nucleotides: TGCGCCAGCAGCTTGGACTTGGGACAGGGGGCAGCGGGAAACACCATATATTTT.

CDR3 sequence reads: CASSNRGWTSTDTQYF. CDR3 DNA: TGTGCCAGTAGCAACAGGGGGTGGACTAGCACAGATACGCAGTATTTT. This chain joins TRBV19 and TRBJ2-3; 8 positions match TRBD1. The CDR3 has 16 amino acids. The V gene end was trimmed by 6 bases and the J gene end by 0 bases; junction bases not matched to a gene: 8. Germline V gives CDR1 LNHDA, CDR2 SQIVND (reference sequence).

The J gene is TRBJ2-1, the V gene TRBV7-2; 13 nucleotides match TRBD2. The CDR3 is made up of 16 amino acids. V was pared by 6 bases and J by 4 bases, with 6 bases of the junction left unmatched. In germline, CDR1 is SGHTA, CDR2 FQGNSA. This chain's CDR3 is CASSPPGLAGYNEQFF. The CDR3 DNA sequence: TGTGCCAGCAGTCCTCCGGGACTAGCGGGGTACAATGAGCAGTTCTTC.

This clone was picked up a small number of times. The chain has TRBV7-8 and TRBJ2-5; D remains unclear. Germline V gene sequence: CDR1 SGHVS, CDR2 FQNEAQ. The CDR3 length is 13 residues. V was clipped by 5 bases and J by 1 base, with 8 bases between them. CDR3: CASSPWAQETQYF. The CDR3 nucleotides read TGTGCCAGCAGCCCATGGGCCCAAGAGACCCAGTACTTC.

V is TRBV9 and J is TRBJ1-1; the D is unclear. Germline lookup yields CDR1 SGDLS and CDR2 YYNGEE. V was clipped by 4 bases and J by 7 bases, with 20 bases between them. The CDR3 runs 15 residues. The CDR3 loop is CASSSHSFEGVEAFF. DNA for the CDR3: TGTGCCAGCAGCTCCCACTCATTTGAGGGTGTTGAAGCTTTCTTT.

The V and J genes are TRBV4-1 and TRBJ2-1; tentatively, D is TRBD1 (5 bases). The CDR3 loop spans 16 amino acids. Trimming removed 1 base at V and 0 bases at J, with 10 bases between. Per the germline V gene, CDR1 is MGHRA and CDR2 is YSYEKL. CDR3 loop: CASSQGGARSYNEQFF. CDR3 sequence (DNA): TGCGCCAGCAGCCAAGGGGGCGCCCGCTCCTACAATGAGCAGTTCTTC.

This sequence joins TRBV7-2 and TRBJ2-1, with TRBD2 identical over 12 bases. Germline values: CDR1 SGHTA, CDR2 FQGNSA. The CDR3 runs to 14 residues. V trimming: 7 bases; J trimming: 6 bases; junction bases outside the gene matches: 4. The CDR3 loop reads CASTSGRASNEQFF. For the CDR3, the DNA is TGTGCCAGCACTAGCGGGAGGGCTTCCAATGAGCAGTTCTTC.

For this clone: An end of the junction does not agree with germline; a read error may underlie this. The chain joins TRBV6-1 to TRBJ2-7; D unresolved. The germline V gene encodes CDR1 MNHNS and CDR2 SASEGT. CDR3 length equals 12 residues. The CDR3 here is CASREKSYEQCF. The CDR3, as DNA: TGTGCCAGCAGGGAGAAGTCCTACGAGCAGTGCTTC.

The rearrangement joins TRBV5-4 to TRBJ2-7; 10 bases are shared with TRBD1. CDR3 length equals 14 residues. The J segment lost 2 bases and the V segment lost 3 bases, leaving 2 bases of the junction unmatched. Germline loops: CDR1 SGHNT, CDR2 YYREEE (reference sequence). In DNA form, the CDR3 reads TGTGCCAGCAGCTCCGGACAGGGGGCCTACGAGCAGTACTTC. As protein: CASSSGQGAYEQYF.

The V call is TRBV9, the J call TRBJ1-6; the D gene is possibly TRBD1 (6 bases). The V end was cut by 0 bases, the J end by 4 bases, with 11 bases between. This CDR3 comprises 16 residues. CDR1 is SGDLS, CDR2 YYNGEE, per germline. In DNA, the CDR3 is TGTGCCAGCAGCGTAGGAGGTGGACAGTATAATTCACCCCTCCACTTT. It codes for CASSVGGGQYNSPLHF.

V and J are TRBV5-1 and TRBJ1-2; D gene ambiguous. This CDR3 is 14 amino acids long. The V and J ends lost 4 bases and 2 bases respectively, with 12 bases between them. Germline CDR1 reads SGHRS; CDR2 reads YFSETQ. CDR3: CASSPFAGNYGYTF. The DNA of the CDR3 is TGCGCCAGCAGCCCCTTTGCGGGGAACTATGGCTACACCTTC.

The V call is TRBV10-1, the J call TRBJ1-5, with D possibly being TRBD1 (5 bases). Trimming stripped 8 bases from V and 11 bases from J, with 19 bases between. The CDR3 spans 13 residues. The V gene's germline CDR1 is WNHNN and CDR2 SYGVQD (reference sequence). This CDR3 is CASSGTGGETQHF. The CDR3 DNA reads as TGCGCCAGCTCAGGGACTGGGGGAGAGACCCAGCATTTT.